These 22 T cell receptor beta chains were all obtained from the same sample, sequenced in a study of blood T cell repertoires in COVID-19. Libraries were prepared by immunoSEQ multiplex PCR; TCRdb keeps only in-frame clonotypes and omits some of them. The data hold about 300,000 clones, with about 90% observed a single time. Sequencing used PBMCs or T cells enriched from blood (not recorded which). These receptors all stem from a woman aged 45-59 years who had been exposed to COVID-19.

A few counts support this clone. The chain is built from TRBV4-2 and TRBJ1-4, with D unclear. Germline CDR1 LGHNA, CDR2 YNFKEQ. The CDR3 length is 15 residues. V lost 0 bases and J 7 bases, leaving 12 bases between the germline ends. DNA of the CDR3: TGTGCCAGCAGCCAAGATCACGGGAGCAGTGAAAAACTGTTTTTT. Translation gives CASSQDHGSSEKLFF.

The chain recombines TRBV2 with TRBJ1-2, with a tentative D call TRBD1 (5 bases). Germline V gene data show CDR1 as SNHLY and CDR2 as FYNNEI. Between the trimmed V and J ends, which lost 4 bases and 0 bases, there was a span of 12 bases. CDR3 length: 15 residues. The CDR3 nucleotides read TGTGCCAGCAGTGTTGGGGCTGGGACTAACTATGGCTACACCTTC. It specifies CASSVGAGTNYGYTF.

The chain links TRBV9 to TRBJ2-3, with 12 bases matching TRBD2. Per germline, CDR1 SGDLS and CDR2 YYNGEE. This CDR3 contains 17 residues. Trimming removed 2 bases from V and 6 bases from J; junction bases left unmatched: 10. The CDR3 reads CASSVGRLAGAGDTQYF. Written as DNA, the CDR3 is TGTGCCAGCAGCGTGGGACGACTAGCGGGGGCCGGCGATACGCAGTATTTT.

This rearrangement joins TRBV7-9 to TRBJ1-5; perhaps TRBD1 as D (6 bases). This CDR3 spans 15 amino acids. The germline V and J ends were trimmed by 5 bases and 6 bases, with 17 bases remaining between them. The germline V gene has CDR1 SEHNR and CDR2 FQNEAQ (reference sequence). CDR3 bases: TGTGCCAGCAGCCTCGGGGGGGGCGACGGTCAGCCCCAGCATTTT. It specifies CASSLGGGDGQPQHF.

This sequence joins TRBV28 and TRBJ1-5; D gene uncertain. Germline CDR1 and CDR2: MDHEN and SYDVKM. This CDR3 region has 13 residues. V lost 4 bases, J lost 0 bases, and 4 bases lay in between. The CDR3 here is CASSSNSNQPQHF. The CDR3 coding sequence is TGTGCCAGCAGTTCTAATAGCAATCAGCCCCAGCATTTT.

As DNA, the CDR3 is TGTGCCAGTAGTAAGGGGGGGCTGGAAAAACTGTTTTTT. As protein: CASSKGGLEKLFF. This chain joins TRBV19 and TRBJ1-4; the D gene is possibly TRBD1 (6 bases). The CDR3 consists of 13 residues. Trimming took 4 bases from V and 8 from J, leaving 11 bases between them. Germline-derived CDR1 and CDR2 are LNHDA and SQIVND (reference sequence). Supplemented by reference TRBV19 and TRBJ1-4, the full variable domain reads DGGITQSPKYLFRKEGQNVTLSCEQNLNHDAMYWYRQDPGQGLRLIYYSQIVNDFQKGDIAEGYSVSREKKESFPLTVTSAQKNPTAFYLCASSKGGLEKLFFGSGTQLSVL.

This chain links TRBV10-3 with TRBJ2-7, with 7 nucleotides matching TRBD1. The germline V gene encodes CDR1 ENHRY and CDR2 SYGVKD. Trimming took 4 bases from V and 6 from J; bases not matched to a gene: 15. The CDR3 contains 16 residues. Here the CDR3 DNA reads TGTGCCATCAGTGCAACTACCGGGACAGTAATCCGCGAGCAGTACTTC. Translated, it gives CAISATTGTVIREQYF.

The rearrangement links TRBV10-3 to TRBJ2-3, with TRBD2 matching over 7 bases. CDR1 and CDR2 from the germline V gene are ENHRY and SYGVKD. The trim removed 4 bases at V and 2 bases at J, leaving 6 bases unmatched. There are 15 residues in the CDR3. The CDR3: CAISATGGFTDTQYF. The CDR3 coding sequence is TGTGCCATCAGTGCCACGGGGGGATTCACAGATACGCAGTATTTT.

The chain is built from TRBV7-8 and TRBJ2-1, with 9 bases lining up with TRBD2. The CDR3 contains 15 residues. CDR1 and CDR2 (germline): SGHVS, FQNEAQ. Trimming took 5 bases from V and 6 from J; bases not matched to a gene: 8. The CDR3: CASSGTGLAFNEQFF. DNA for the CDR3: TGTGCCAGCAGCGGGACGGGACTAGCATTCAATGAGCAGTTCTTC.

This rearrangement joins TRBV28 to TRBJ1-4; D is unresolved. V lost 3 bases to trimming and J lost 0 bases, with 5 bases between them. This CDR3 comprises 14 residues. CDR1 is MDHEN, CDR2 SYDVKM, per germline. The CDR3 region has the DNA TGTGCCAGCAGTTTGCGTGCAACTAATGAAAAACTGTTTTTT. Residues: CASSLRATNEKLFF.

The chain carries TRBV5-8 and TRBJ2-1; D is perhaps TRBD1 (6 bases). The CDR3 loop spans 15 amino acids. CDR1 and CDR2 (germline): SGHTS, YDEGEE. V lost 2 bases and J 8 bases, leaving 17 bases between the germline ends. As DNA, the CDR3 is TGTGCCAGCAGCTTTGGGGGCCTAGATGTCGATGAGCAGTTCTTC. Translation gives CASSFGGLDVDEQFF.

This clone came up once. V usage is TRBV7-2 and J usage is TRBJ1-2, with 7 nucleotides matching TRBD1. Trimming cost V 5 bases and J 8 bases; bases outside gene matches: 8. Germline V gene data show CDR1 as SGHTA and CDR2 as FQGNSA. The CDR3 is 13 residues long. The CDR3, as DNA: TGTGCCAGCAGCAAACGACAGGGAGGCGGCTACACCTTC. Protein: CASSKRQGGGYTF.

The CDR3 bases are TGTGCCAGCAGTGAAGCCCCGGGACAGCTTCAAGGCTACACCTTC. Protein: CASSEAPGQLQGYTF. The gene calls are TRBV6-1 and TRBJ1-2; 7 positions match TRBD1. The CDR3 is 15 amino acids. Germline V gene data show CDR1 as MNHNS and CDR2 as SASEGT. The trim removed 0 bases at V and 8 bases at J, leaving 9 bases unmatched.

This clone is a singleton in its sample. The V call is TRBV15, the J call TRBJ2-5; D might be TRBD1 (5 bases). The CDR3 is made up of 14 amino acids. V was pared by 5 bases and J by 5 bases, with 15 bases between. CDR1 and CDR2 (germline): LNHNV, YYDKDF (reference sequence). The CDR3: CATSWSRGAETQYF. The DNA for the CDR3 is TGTGCCACCAGCTGGTCTAGGGGTGCGGAGACCCAGTACTTC.

This clone appeared a single time. The chain uses TRBV7-9 and TRBJ1-2; D is possibly TRBD1 (6 bases). CDR1 and CDR2 (germline): SEHNR, FQNEAQ (reference sequence). V was shortened by 8 bases and J by 1 base, with 14 bases between the two germline ends. CDR3 length: 14 residues. CDR3 amino acids: CASDGQYNNYGYTF. The CDR3 DNA reads as TGTGCCAGCGATGGACAGTATAATAACTATGGCTACACCTTC.

The chain joins TRBV30 to TRBJ1-4; D is perhaps TRBD1 (5 bases). CDR1 GTSNPN and CDR2 SVGIG come from the germline V gene (reference sequence). The CDR3 has 12 residues. Trimming took off 5 bases at V and 7 bases at J, with 11 bases between the two ends. CDR3 sequence reads: CAWSGGSEKLFF. Here the CDR3 DNA reads TGTGCCTGGTCGGGGGGTAGTGAAAAACTGTTTTTT. Based on the CDR3 plus reference TRBV30 and TRBJ1-4, the full variable domain is SQTIHQWPATLVQPVGSPLSLECTVEGTSNPNLYWYRQAAGRGLQLLFYSVGIGQISSEVPQNLSASRPQDRQFILSSKKLLLSDSGFYLCAWSGGSEKLFFGSGTQLSVL.

The chain joins TRBV28 to TRBJ1-6, with TRBD1 matching 7 bases. The CDR3 runs 15 residues. CDR1 is MDHEN and CDR2 is SYDVKM in the germline V gene. The ends lost 3 bases at V and 6 bases at J; junction bases unmatched: 5. This CDR3 reads CASSLEKGANSPLHF. CDR3 in DNA: TGTGCCAGCAGTTTGGAGAAGGGGGCTAATTCACCCCTCCACTTT.

The chain uses TRBV28 and TRBJ1-6, with 8 bases identical to TRBD1. With V trimmed by 6 bases and J by 5 bases, 6 bases remained unmatched. CDR1 MDHEN and CDR2 SYDVKM come from the germline V gene. There are 15 residues in the CDR3. CDR3: CASSLGTGDNSPLHF. CDR3 bases: TGTGCCAGCAGCTTAGGGACAGGCGATAATTCACCCCTCCACTTT.

The chain combines TRBV19 with TRBJ2-7; 7 bases match TRBD1. Looked up from germline, CDR1 is LNHDA and CDR2 is SQIVND (reference sequence). V gave up 8 bases and J gave up 1 base; unmatched junction bases: 5. This CDR3 comprises 13 residues. CDR3 bases: TGTGCCAGTCAAGGGGGCAGGTCCTACGAGCAGTACTTC. Translating it yields CASQGGRSYEQYF. Looking up the rest from reference TRBV19 and TRBJ2-7 gives the full variable domain: DGGITQSPKYLFRKEGQNVTLSCEQNLNHDAMYWYRQDPGQGLRLIYYSQIVNDFQKGDIAEGYSVSREKKESFPLTVTSAQKNPTAFYLCASQGGRSYEQYFGPGTRLTVT.

J is TRBJ1-5 and V is TRBV19; D remains ambiguous. This CDR3 contains 16 residues. The V and J ends lost 2 bases and 5 bases respectively, with 16 bases between them. CDR1 LNHDA and CDR2 SQIVND come from the germline V gene (reference sequence). CDR3 nucleotide sequence: TGTGCCAGTAGTATAAGGGAGGGAGGTAGTGATCAGCCCCAGCATTTT. This gives the protein CASSIREGGSDQPQHF.

The CDR3 spells CASRESRGSYNEQFF. The CDR3 nucleotides are TGTGCCAGCAGGGAATCGCGGGGCTCCTACAATGAGCAGTTCTTC. The chain links TRBV2 to TRBJ2-1, with D perhaps matching TRBD2 (6 bases). Trimming pared 6 bases from V and 0 bases from J, leaving 12 bases between. CDR3 length: 15 amino acids. Germline V gene lookup returns CDR1 SNHLY and CDR2 FYNNEI.

The CDR3 nucleotides are TGTGCCAGTAGAAATAGAAACCTCTATGGCTACACCTTC. Its protein is CASRNRNLYGYTF. The V and J genes are TRBV19 and TRBJ1-2, with D unclear. The CDR3 is made up of 13 amino acids. Trimming took off 6 bases at V and 4 bases at J, with 12 bases between the two ends. CDR1 is LNHDA, CDR2 SQIVND, per germline (reference sequence).